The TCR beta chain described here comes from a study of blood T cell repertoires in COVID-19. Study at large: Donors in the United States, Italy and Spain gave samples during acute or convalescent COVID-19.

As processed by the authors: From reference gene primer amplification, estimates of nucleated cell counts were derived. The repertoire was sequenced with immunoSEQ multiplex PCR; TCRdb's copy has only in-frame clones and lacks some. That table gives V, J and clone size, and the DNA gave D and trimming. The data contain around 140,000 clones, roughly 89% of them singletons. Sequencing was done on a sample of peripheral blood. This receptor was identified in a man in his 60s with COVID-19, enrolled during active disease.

This CDR3 reads CSATREDEQFF. The CDR3 nucleotides are TGCAGTGCTACCAGGGAGGACGAGCAGTTCTTC. J is TRBJ2-1 and V is TRBV20-1; maybe TRBD2 (6 bases). Trimming left V 4 bases short and J 10 bases short, with 11 bases between. The CDR3 loop spans 11 amino acids. CDR1 is DFQATT, CDR2 SNEGSKA, per germline (reference sequence).